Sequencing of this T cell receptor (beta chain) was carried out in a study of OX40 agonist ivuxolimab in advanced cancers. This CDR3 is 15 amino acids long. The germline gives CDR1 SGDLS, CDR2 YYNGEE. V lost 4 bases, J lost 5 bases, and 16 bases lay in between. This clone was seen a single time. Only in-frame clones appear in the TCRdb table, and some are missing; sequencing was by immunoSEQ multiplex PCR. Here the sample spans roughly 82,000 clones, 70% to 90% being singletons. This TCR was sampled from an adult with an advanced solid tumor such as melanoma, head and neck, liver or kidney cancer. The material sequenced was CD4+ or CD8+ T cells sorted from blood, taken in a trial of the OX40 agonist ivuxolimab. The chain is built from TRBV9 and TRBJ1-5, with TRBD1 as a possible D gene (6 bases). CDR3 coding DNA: TGTGCCAGCAGCCGTGGGGGCCCTGCAGATCAGCCCCAGCATTTT. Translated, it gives CASSRGGPADQPQHF.